This entry features one TCR beta chain sequence. This sample stems from a study of monozygotic twins with inflammatory bowel disease. TCRdb re-called the 5' RACE reads; one entry per CDR3 protein, DNA not given. The data show some 160,000 distinct CDR3 sequences, and the top ten clones hold roughly 7%. The CDR3 loop spans 18 amino acids. Germline V lookup: CDR1 SGHAT, CDR2 FQNNGV. The sequenced material came from blood. The clonotype originates from a human donor with ulcerative colitis or Crohn's disease, or a healthy co-twin of an affected twin (not recorded which). The chain employs TRBV11-2 and TRBJ2-7; TCRdb's D call, TRBD2, is unchecked because there is no DNA. CDR3 sequence reads: CASSLMTSGPGGSYEQYF.